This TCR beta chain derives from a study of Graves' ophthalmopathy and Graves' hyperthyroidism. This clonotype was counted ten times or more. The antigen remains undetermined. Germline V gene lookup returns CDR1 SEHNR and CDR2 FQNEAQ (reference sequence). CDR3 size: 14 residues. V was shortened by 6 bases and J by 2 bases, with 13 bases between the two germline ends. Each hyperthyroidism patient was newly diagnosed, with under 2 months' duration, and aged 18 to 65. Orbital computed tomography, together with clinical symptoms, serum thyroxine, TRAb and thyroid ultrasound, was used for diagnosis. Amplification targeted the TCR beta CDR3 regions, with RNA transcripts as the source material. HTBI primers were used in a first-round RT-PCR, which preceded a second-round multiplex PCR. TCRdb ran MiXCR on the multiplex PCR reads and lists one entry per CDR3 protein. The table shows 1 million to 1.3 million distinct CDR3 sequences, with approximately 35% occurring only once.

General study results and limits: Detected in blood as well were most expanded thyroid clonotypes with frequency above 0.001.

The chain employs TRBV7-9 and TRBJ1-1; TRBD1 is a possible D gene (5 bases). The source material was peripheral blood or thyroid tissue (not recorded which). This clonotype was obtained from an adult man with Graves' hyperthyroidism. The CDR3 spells CASSRTTGNTEAFF. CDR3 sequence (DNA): TGTGCCAGCAGTCGAACTACAGGAAACACTGAAGCTTTCTTT. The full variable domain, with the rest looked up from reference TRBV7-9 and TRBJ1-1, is DTGVSQNPRHKITKRGQNVTFRCDPISEHNRLYWYRQTLGQGPEFLTYFQNEAQLEKSRLLSDRFSAERPKGSFSTLEIQRTEQGDSAMYLCASSRTTGNTEAFFGQGTRLTVV.